This TCR beta chain was recorded in a study of response to subunit inactivated influenza vaccine (dated by TCRdb to the late 2010s). Notes on the research overall: Deep quantitative profiling of the T cell receptor repertoire was used in the study to follow responses to a trivalent subunit inactivated influenza vaccine. The investigation overall reported the following: It was suggested by the authors that each seasonal influenza vaccination may recruit only a limited number of new T cells.

The library was built by means of RT-PCR. The data were produced on an Illumina HiSeq 2500. In-frame beta chains were kept once TCRdb had trimmed the public reads at Q25 with fastp and called clones with MiXCR. Identical CDR3 proteins give one entry, which carries the most common genes and DNA. The sample data list approximately 700,000 distinct CDR3 sequences, and approximately 15% of these were observed just once. 6% to 8% of the sample is taken by the ten largest. This clonotype was counted between two and nine times. Its cognate antigen has yet to be identified. Per-base qualities were not stored, and no clone one base away is much larger. Specimen: PBMCs from blood, collected less than 15 days before vaccination. This receptor was taken from a man aged 45-60 years who received an inactivated influenza vaccine. Donor details come from another sample of the same person, matched by shared clones.

The CDR3 sequence is CASSPEVSSPLHF. The DNA reads TGTGCCAGCTCACCTGAGGTATCTTCACCCCTCCACTTT. The rearranged chain carries TRBV18 and TRBJ1-6; the D gene remains uncertain. CDR1 and CDR2 are drawn from the germline V gene: KGHSH, LQKENI. V is reduced by 3 bases and J by 9 bases, leaving a spacing of 9 bases between them. Taken from cysteine to phenylalanine, the CDR3 has 13 residues. The entry retains the CDR3 DNA only, 39 bases that are in frame from base 1.